This record covers a single T cell receptor beta chain. The source of the sample is a study of control samples from healthy donors and cancer patients. The germline gives CDR1 SNHLY, CDR2 FYNNEI. V lost 4 bases to trimming and J lost 2 bases, with 15 bases between them. The CDR3 runs 15 residues. Sequencing used immunoSEQ multiplex PCR; TCRdb keeps in-frame clones, though not all of them. This sample carries about 160,000 clones, about 90% of them seen once, and the ten largest clones take about 11%. The sample comprised blood. The rearrangement joins TRBV2 to TRBJ2-7; D may correspond to TRBD1 or TRBD2 (5 bases each). This receptor was identified in a man aged 25-40 years in good health. CDR3 protein: CASSVLGTGTYEQYF. CDR3 DNA sequence: TGTGCCAGCAGTGTATTAGGGACGGGGACCTACGAGCAGTACTTC.